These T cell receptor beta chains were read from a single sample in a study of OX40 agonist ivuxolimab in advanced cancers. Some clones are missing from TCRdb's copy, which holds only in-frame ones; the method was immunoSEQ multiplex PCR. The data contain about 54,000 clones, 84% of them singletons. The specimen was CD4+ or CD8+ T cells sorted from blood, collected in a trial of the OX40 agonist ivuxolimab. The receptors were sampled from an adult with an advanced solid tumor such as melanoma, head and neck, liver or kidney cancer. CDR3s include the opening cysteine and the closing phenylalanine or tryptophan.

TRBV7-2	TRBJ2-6	CASSLGVTGANVLTF
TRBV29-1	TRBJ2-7	CSVVTGLSYEQYF
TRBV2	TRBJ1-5	CASSWTGFVQPQHF
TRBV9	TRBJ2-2	CAGAPGGANTGELFF
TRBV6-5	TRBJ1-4	CASMGATTNEKLFF
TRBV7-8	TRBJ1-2	CASSLAQVPTSKEGYTF
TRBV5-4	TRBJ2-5	CASSTVSAQETQYF
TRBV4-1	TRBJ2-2	CASSQDGTGTGELFF
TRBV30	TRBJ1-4	CAWRQGLDEKLFF
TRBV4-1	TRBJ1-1	CASSPGGQGRTEAFF
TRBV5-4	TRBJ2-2	CASSPDRETGELFF
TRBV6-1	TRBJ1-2	CASSDSTNYGYTF
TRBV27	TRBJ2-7	CASSFAGLAYEQYF
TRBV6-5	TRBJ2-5	CASSYVRGRGQETQYF
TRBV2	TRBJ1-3	CASRPTFSGNTIYF
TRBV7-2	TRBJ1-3	CASSSLQGAAGNTIYF
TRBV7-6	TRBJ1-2	CASSSLSVQAGSYTF
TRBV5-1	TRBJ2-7	CASSPDAGDEQYF
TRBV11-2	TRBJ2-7	CASSLGQGIYEQYF
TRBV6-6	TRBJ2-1	CAIRDRNEQFF
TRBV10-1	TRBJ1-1	CASSRGGGLGTEAFF
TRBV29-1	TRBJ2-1	CSVTDLQGHSGDEQFF
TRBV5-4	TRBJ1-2	CASSPREGNGYTF
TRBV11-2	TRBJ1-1	CASSLEFGRRNTEAFF
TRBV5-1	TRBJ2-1	CASSPTITSGRARNEQFF
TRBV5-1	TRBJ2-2	CASSLLAGANTGELFF
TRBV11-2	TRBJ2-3	CASRVTGGNTDTQYF
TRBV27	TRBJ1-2	CASSPNPIYGYTF
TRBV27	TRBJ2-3	CASRYAVVDTQYF
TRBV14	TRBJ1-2	CASSQDIGGARYGYTF
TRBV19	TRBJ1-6	CASSTRQDSPLHF
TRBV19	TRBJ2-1	CASSIGAGVHYNEQFF
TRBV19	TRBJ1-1	CASNNRDNEAFF
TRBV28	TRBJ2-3	CASSIYRGRGADTQYF
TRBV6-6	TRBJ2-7	CACRGQYYEQYF
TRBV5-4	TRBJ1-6	CASSPGGGQFSPLHF
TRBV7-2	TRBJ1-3	CASSQELRGVAGNTIYF